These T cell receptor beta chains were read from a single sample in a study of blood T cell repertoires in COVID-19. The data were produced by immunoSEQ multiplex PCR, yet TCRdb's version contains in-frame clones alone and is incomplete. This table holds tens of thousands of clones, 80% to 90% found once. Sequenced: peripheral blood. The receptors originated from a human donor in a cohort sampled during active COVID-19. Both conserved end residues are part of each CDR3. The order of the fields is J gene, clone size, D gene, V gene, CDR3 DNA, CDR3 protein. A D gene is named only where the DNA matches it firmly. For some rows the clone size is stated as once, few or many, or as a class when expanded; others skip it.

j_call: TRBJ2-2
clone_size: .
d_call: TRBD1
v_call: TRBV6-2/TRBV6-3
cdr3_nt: TGTGCCAGCAGTCAGCCGGGACAGGGGGCGCCGAACACCGGGGAGCTGTTTTTT
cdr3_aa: CASSQPGQGAPNTGELFF

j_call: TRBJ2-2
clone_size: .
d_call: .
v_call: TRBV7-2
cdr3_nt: TGTGCCAGCAGCGGGCAGCTCACCGGGGAGCTGTTTTTT
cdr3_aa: CASSGQLTGELFF

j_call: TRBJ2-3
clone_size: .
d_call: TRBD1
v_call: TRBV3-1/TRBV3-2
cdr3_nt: TGTGCCAGCAGCCCGGGACAGGGCACAGATACGCAGTATTTT
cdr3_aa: CASSPGQGTDTQYF

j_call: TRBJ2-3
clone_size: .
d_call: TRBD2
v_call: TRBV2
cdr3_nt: TGTGCCAGCAAAGAAGCGGGAGGGCCAGATACGCAGTATTTT
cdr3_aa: CASKEAGGPDTQYF

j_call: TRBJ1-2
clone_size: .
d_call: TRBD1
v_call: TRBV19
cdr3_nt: TGTGCCAGTAGTATAGGACAGGGGAACTATGGCTACACCTTC
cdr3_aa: CASSIGQGNYGYTF

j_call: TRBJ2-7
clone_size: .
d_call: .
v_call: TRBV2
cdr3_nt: TGTGCCAGCAGACGGGGATACGAGCAGTACTTC
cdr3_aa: CASRRGYEQYF

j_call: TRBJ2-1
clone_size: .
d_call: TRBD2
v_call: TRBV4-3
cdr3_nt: TGCGCCAGCAGCCAACTTCTAGCGGGGGGCCCCCTTGGCCATGAGCAGTTCTTC
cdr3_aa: CASSQLLAGGPLGHEQFF

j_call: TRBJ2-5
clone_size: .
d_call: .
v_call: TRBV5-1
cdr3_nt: TGCGCCAGCAGCGATTTAGCCCAAGAGACCCAGTACTTC
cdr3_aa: CASSDLAQETQYF

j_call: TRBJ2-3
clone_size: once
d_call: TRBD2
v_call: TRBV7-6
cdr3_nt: TGTGCCAGCAGCTTAGCAGCGCCTAGCGGGCTGGCAGATACGCAGTATTTT
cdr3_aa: CASSLAAPSGLADTQYF

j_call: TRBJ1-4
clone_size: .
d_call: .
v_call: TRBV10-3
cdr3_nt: TGTGCCATCAGTGAGTCGGGGGGAAGTAATGAAAAACTGTTTTTT
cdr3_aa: CAISESGGSNEKLFF

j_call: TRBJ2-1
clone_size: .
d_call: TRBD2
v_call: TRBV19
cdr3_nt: TGTGCCAGTAGTAGTCTACGGCGGGGGGGCCCTGAGCAGTTCTTC
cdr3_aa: CASSSLRRGGPEQFF

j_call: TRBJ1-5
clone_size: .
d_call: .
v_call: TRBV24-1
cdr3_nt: TGTGCCACCAGTGGTCCCGGATCGGGGGTGAGGCAGCCCCAGCATTTT
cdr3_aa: CATSGPGSGVRQPQHF

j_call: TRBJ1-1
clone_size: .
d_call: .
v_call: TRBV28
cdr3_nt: TGTGCCAGCAGTTTAGGAGAGCCCACTGAAGCTTTCTTT
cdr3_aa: CASSLGEPTEAFF

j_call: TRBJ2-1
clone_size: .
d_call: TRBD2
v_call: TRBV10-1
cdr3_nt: TGCGCCAGCAGTGAGGGGGTGCGGACTAGCGACAACAATGAGCAGTTCTTC
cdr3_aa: CASSEGVRTSDNNEQFF

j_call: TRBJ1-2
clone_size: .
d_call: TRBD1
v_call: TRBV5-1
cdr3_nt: TGCGCCAGCAGCCCGACCGGGACAGCAGGACCGAACTATGGCTACACCTTC
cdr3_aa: CASSPTGTAGPNYGYTF

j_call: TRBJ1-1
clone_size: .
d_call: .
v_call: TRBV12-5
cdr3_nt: TGTGCTAGTGCCAGAACCGGGGTGGACACTGAAGCTTTCTTT
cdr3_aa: CASARTGVDTEAFF

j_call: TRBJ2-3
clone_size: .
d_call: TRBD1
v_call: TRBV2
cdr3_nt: TGTGCCAGCAGTCCAGGGACAGGGGGCACAGATACGCAGTATTTT
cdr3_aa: CASSPGTGGTDTQYF

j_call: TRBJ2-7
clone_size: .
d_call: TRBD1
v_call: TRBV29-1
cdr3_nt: TGCAGCGTTGAGGGACAGGGAAATGGTTTGGAGCAGTACTTC
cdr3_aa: CSVEGQGNGLEQYF

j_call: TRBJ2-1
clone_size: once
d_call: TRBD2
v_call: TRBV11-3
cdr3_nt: TGTGCCAGCAGCTTAGATCGGTGGGGTAGCGGGAGACGAAATGAGCAGTTCTTC
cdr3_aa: CASSLDRWGSGRRNEQFF

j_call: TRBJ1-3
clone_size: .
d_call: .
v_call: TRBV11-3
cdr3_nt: TGTGCCAGCAGCCCAGTGATCTCTGGAAACACCATATATTTT
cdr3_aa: CASSPVISGNTIYF

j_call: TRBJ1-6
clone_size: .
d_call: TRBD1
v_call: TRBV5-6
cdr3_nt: TGTGCCAGCAGCTTGGACAGGGGGCAAGGTAATTCACCCCTCCACTTT
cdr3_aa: CASSLDRGQGNSPLHF

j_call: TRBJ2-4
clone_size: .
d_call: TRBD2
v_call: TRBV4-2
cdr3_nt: TGTGCCAGCAGCCGAGGACCGGGACTAGCGGGAGATTTAACCAAAAACATTCAGTACTTC
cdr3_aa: CASSRGPGLAGDLTKNIQYF

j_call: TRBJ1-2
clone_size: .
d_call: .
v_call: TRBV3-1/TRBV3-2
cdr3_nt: TGTGCCAGCAGCCAAGACGGAGGGATGAACTATGGCTACACCTTC
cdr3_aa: CASSQDGGMNYGYTF

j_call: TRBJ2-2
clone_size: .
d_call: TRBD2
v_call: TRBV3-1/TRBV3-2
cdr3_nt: TGTGCCAGCAGCCATATTCTAGCGGGATACACCGGGGAGCTGTTTTTT
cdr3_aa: CASSHILAGYTGELFF

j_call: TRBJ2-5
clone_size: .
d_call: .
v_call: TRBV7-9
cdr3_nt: TGTGCCACCCGCGGGGTCCAAGAGACCCAGTACTTC
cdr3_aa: CATRGVQETQYF

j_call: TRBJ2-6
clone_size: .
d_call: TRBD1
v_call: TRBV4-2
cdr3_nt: TGTGCCAGCAGCCACGGACAGGGAATTAGCTCTGGGGCCAACGTCCTGACTTTC
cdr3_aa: CASSHGQGISSGANVLTF

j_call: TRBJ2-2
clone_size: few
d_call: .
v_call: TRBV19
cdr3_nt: TGTGCCAGTATCGGCCGACAGGAGAACACCGGGGAGCTGTTTTTT
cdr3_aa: CASIGRQENTGELFF

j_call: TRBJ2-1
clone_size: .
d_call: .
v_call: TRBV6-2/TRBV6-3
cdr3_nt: TGTGCCAGCAGTTACTCGATTATGGGGGACAAGCTCTTCTTC
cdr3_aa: CASSYSIMGDKLFF

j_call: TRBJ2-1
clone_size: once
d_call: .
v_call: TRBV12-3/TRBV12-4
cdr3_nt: TGTGCCAGCAGGAATGACAGTTACAATGAGCAGTTCTTC
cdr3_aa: CASRNDSYNEQFF

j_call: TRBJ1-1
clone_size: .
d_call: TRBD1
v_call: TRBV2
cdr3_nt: TGTGCCAGCACGGAGGGGGCGCTTACGGCTTTCTTT
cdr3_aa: CASTEGALTAFF

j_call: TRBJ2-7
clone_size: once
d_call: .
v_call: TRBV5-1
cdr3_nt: TGCGCCAGCAGCTTGGACTGGCGGTACGAGCAGTACTTC
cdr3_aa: CASSLDWRYEQYF

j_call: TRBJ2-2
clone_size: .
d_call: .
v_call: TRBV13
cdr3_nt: TGTGCCAGCAGCTCCCTAGCCTTAGCGGCGCGGAACACCGGGGAGCTGTTTTTT
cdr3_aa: CASSSLALAARNTGELFF

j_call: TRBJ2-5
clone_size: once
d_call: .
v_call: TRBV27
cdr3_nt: TGTGCCAGCAGTTTATCGCCGTATGGGAGTGGCCAAGAGACCCAGTACTTC
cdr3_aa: CASSLSPYGSGQETQYF

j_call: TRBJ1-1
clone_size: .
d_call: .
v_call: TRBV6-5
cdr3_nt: TGTGCCAGCAGCAGGCCCACCCCGACGAACACTGAAGCTTTCTTT
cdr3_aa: CASSRPTPTNTEAFF

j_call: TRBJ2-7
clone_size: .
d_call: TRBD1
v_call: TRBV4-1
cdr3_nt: TGCGCCAGCAGCCACCTCGGGACAGGGAACTACGAGCAGTACTTC
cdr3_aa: CASSHLGTGNYEQYF

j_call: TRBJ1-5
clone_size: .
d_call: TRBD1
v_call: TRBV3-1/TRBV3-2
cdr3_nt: TGTGCCAGCAGCCGTGGGACAGGAGATCAGCCCCAGCATTTT
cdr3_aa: CASSRGTGDQPQHF

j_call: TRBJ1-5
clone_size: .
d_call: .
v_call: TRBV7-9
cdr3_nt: TGTGCCAGCAGCTCCGGACAGTCGATGGGGCCCCAGCATTTT
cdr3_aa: CASSSGQSMGPQHF

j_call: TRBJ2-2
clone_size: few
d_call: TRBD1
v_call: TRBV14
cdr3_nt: TGTGCCAGCAGCCGTGAACGACAGGGAATAACCGGGGAGCTGTTTTTT
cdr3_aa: CASSRERQGITGELFF

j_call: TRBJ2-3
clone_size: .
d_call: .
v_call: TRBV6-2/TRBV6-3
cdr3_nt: TGTGCCAGCAGGTACGGGGGCATTACAGATACGCAGTATTTT
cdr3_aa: CASRYGGITDTQYF

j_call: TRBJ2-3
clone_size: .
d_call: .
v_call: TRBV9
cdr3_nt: TGTGCCAGCAGCGTAGTGGGGGGTTTAGATACGCAGTATTTT
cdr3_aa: CASSVVGGLDTQYF

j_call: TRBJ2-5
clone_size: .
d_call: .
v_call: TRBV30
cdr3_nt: TGTGCCTGGAGCGAACAGGGCTTAGGAGGAGAGACCCAGTACTTC
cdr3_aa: CAWSEQGLGGETQYF